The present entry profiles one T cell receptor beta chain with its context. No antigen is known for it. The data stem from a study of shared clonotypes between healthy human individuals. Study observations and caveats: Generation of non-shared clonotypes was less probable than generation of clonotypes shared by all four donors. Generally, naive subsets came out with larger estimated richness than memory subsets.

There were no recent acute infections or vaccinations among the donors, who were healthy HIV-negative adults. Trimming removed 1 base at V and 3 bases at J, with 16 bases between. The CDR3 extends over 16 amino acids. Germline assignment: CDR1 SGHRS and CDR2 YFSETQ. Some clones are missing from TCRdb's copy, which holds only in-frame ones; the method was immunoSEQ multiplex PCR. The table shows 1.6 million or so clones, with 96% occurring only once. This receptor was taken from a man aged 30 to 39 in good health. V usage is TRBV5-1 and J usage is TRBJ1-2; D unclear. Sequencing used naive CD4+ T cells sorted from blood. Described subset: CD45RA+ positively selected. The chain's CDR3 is CASSLLPGRSDYGYTF. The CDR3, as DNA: TGCGCCAGCAGCTTGCTCCCCGGGCGCAGTGACTATGGCTACACCTTC.